This entry features one T cell receptor (beta chain) sequence. Germline CDR1 reads MDHEN; CDR2 reads SYDVKM. V was pared by 2 bases and J by 10 bases, with 9 bases between. The CDR3 runs to 13 residues. Original processing methods: Researchers report that nucleated cell counts were estimated from reference gene primer amplification. Some clones are missing from TCRdb's copy, which holds only in-frame ones; the method was immunoSEQ multiplex PCR. Clonal size and the V and J genes are those of that table, whereas D and trimming came from the DNA. Of more than 350,000 clones in the sample, 80% to 90% were seen once. The sample originates from a study of blood T cell repertoires in COVID-19. Clinical history as reported by participants underpinned cohort assignment. Symptom resolution, clearance, or two negative PCRs marked donors in Cohort 3 as recovered.

J is TRBJ1-6 and V is TRBV28; no reliable D call. The receptor's source is a man aged 18 to 29 who had recovered from COVID-19. Material for sequencing was PBMCs or T cells enriched from blood (not recorded which). DNA for the CDR3: TGTGCCAGCAGTTTAGGGTTCGGGTCACCCCTCCACTTT. It specifies CASSLGFGSPLHF.